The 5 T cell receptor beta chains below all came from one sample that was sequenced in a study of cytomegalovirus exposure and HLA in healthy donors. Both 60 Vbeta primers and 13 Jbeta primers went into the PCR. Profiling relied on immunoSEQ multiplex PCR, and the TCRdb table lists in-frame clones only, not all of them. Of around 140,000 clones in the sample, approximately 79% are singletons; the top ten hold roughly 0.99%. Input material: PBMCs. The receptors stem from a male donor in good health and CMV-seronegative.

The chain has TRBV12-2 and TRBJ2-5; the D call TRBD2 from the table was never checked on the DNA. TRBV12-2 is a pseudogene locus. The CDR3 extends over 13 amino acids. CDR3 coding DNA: TGTGCAAGTCGCGCGACTAGATGTGAGACCCAGTACTTC. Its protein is CASRATRCETQYF.

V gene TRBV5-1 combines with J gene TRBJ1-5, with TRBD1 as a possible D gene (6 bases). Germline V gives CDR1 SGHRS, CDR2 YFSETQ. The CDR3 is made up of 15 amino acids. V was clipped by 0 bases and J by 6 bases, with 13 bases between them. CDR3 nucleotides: TGCGCCAGCAGCTTGGAGCCAGGGGCGGGTCAGCCCCAGCATTTT. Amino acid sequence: CASSLEPGAGQPQHF.

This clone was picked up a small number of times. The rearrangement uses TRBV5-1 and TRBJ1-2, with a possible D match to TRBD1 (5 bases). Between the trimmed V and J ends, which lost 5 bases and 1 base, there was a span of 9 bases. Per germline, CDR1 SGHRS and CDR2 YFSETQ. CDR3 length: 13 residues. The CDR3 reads CASSPDSNYGYTF. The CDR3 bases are TGCGCCAGCAGTCCCGACAGTAACTATGGCTACACCTTC.

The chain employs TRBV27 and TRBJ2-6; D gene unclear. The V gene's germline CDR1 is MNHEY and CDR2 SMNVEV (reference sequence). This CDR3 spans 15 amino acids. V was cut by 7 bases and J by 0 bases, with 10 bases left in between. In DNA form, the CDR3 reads TGTGCCAGCATGAGCCCGGTCTCTGGGGCCAACGTCCTGACTTTC. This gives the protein CASMSPVSGANVLTF.

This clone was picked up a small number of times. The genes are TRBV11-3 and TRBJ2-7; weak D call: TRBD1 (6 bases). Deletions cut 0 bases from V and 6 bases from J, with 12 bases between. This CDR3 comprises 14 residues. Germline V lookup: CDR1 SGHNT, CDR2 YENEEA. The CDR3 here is CASSLEGGRGEQYF. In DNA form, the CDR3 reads TGTGCCAGCAGCTTAGAGGGTGGCAGGGGCGAGCAGTACTTC.